This note documents a single T cell receptor beta chain sequence. Its antigen is currently unknown. This table comes from immunoSEQ multiplex PCR, and its TCRdb copy is limited to in-frame clones, with some not included. The sample gives roughly 120,000 clones, less than 90% of which show up once; 6.5% to 9% is in the top ten. The entry originates in a study of T cell responses to AZD1222 COVID-19 vaccine. Study conclusions and caveats: All repertoire sampling was performed exclusively after the peak T cell response. It was only 6 or 7 AZD1222 recipients who were seropositive at baseline. Donors skewed white British and female; clonal diversity was possibly underestimated.

V was trimmed by 1 base and J by 9 bases, leaving 14 bases between them. Per the germline V gene, CDR1 is SGHNT and CDR2 is YYREEE (reference sequence). The CDR3 loop spans 15 amino acids. This sequence was found in an adult in good health. Specimen: peripheral blood, collected on day 0 of AZD1222 vaccination. The chain couples TRBV5-4 to TRBJ1-6, with D possibly being TRBD1 (5 bases). CDR3 DNA sequence: TGTGCCAGCAGCTTGTGGGACCTTAGCGGTTCACCCCTCCACTTT. It translates to CASSLWDLSGSPLHF.